One and the same sample provided the 21 T cell receptor beta chains below, sequenced in a study of blood T cell repertoires in COVID-19. Here immunoSEQ multiplex PCR was the method, and the copy in TCRdb shows in-frame clones only, minus some. The sample carries tens of thousands of clones, approximately 91% recorded once. Sequenced input: peripheral blood. The source is a woman in her twenties or thirties in a cohort sampled during active COVID-19.

The J gene is TRBJ2-7, the V gene TRBV14; the D gene is possibly TRBD1 (6 bases). The length of the CDR3 is 15 residues. Looked up from germline, CDR1 is SGHDN and CDR2 is FVKESK. Trimming pared 0 bases from V and 5 bases from J, leaving 14 bases between. The CDR3 region is CASSQEYSWGHEQYF. The DNA of the CDR3 is TGTGCCAGCAGCCAAGAGTATTCGTGGGGGCACGAGCAGTACTTC.

V is TRBV11-3 and J is TRBJ2-7; 8 positions agree with TRBD2. This CDR3 spans 14 amino acids. Germline CDR1 reads SGHNT; CDR2 reads YENEEA. The junction had 3 bases not matched to a gene; V was cut back by 3 bases and J by 2 bases. The DNA for the CDR3 is TGTGCCAGCAGCTTTGCGGGAGGCGCCTACGAGCAGTACTTC. It is translated as CASSFAGGAYEQYF.

CDR3 sequence (DNA): TGTGCCAGCAGCGTTTCAGGGGGCCCTGATGGCTACACCTTC. Its translation: CASSVSGGPDGYTF. The chain couples TRBV9 to TRBJ1-2; 8 nucleotides align to TRBD1. From germline, CDR1 is SGDLS and CDR2 YYNGEE. Unmatched junction bases numbered 6, after V lost 2 bases and J lost 6 bases. This CDR3 comprises 14 residues.

The chain has TRBV9 and TRBJ1-3; TRBD1 matches 8 bases. The CDR3 is 15 residues long. CDR1 is SGDLS and CDR2 is YYNGEE in the germline V gene. J lost 6 bases, V lost 1 base, and 6 bases had no gene match. This CDR3 is CASSVQGAKANTIYF. The CDR3 nucleotides are TGTGCCAGCAGCGTACAGGGGGCCAAGGCAAACACCATATATTTT.

The genes are TRBV6-5 and TRBJ2-3; TRBD2 might be the D (5 bases). Per the germline V gene, CDR1 is MNHEY and CDR2 is SVGAGI. CDR3 length equals 14 residues. The V and J ends lost 6 bases and 4 bases respectively, with 14 bases between them. The DNA of the CDR3 is TGTGCCAGCAGGTCCAGCGGTCGGCCAGATACGCAGTATTTT. Its protein product is CASRSSGRPDTQYF.

V is TRBV6-5 and J is TRBJ1-6; 8 nucleotides line up with TRBD1. Trimming removed 7 bases from V and 8 bases from J; junction bases left unmatched: 7. The V gene's germline CDR1 is MNHEY and CDR2 SVGAGI. The CDR3 covers 14 residues. Here the CDR3 DNA reads TGTGCCAGCACCCGCGGACAGGGAGATTCACCCCTCCACTTT. It yields the protein CASTRGQGDSPLHF.

The chain uses TRBV18 and TRBJ2-7; 14 nucleotides align to TRBD2. Per the germline V gene, CDR1 is KGHSH and CDR2 is LQKENI. V lost 6 bases and J lost 7; bases outside the gene matches: 8. The CDR3 length is 15 residues. CDR3 amino acids: CASSPGLAGVFEQYF. DNA of the CDR3: TGTGCCAGCTCCCCGGGACTAGCGGGAGTCTTTGAGCAGTACTTC.

The CDR3 DNA sequence: TGTGCCAGCAGCCCCAGGGCGGGAATAAAGACCCAGTACTTC. This gives the protein CASSPRAGIKTQYF. The V gene is TRBV7-8, the J gene TRBJ2-5, with D perhaps TRBD2 (6 bases). Germline CDR1 and CDR2: SGHVS and FQNEAQ. V lost 5 bases to trimming and J lost 6 bases, with 16 bases between them. The CDR3 spans 14 residues.

This clone was counted once. The J gene is TRBJ2-1, the V gene TRBV4-1, with 8 bases that match TRBD2. The CDR3 extends over 16 amino acids. The germline V gene has CDR1 MGHRA and CDR2 YSYEKL. Losses at the gene ends were 3 bases for V and 6 bases for J; bases not matched to a gene: 10. The CDR3 here is CASSHPVRSGTNEQFF. CDR3 in DNA: TGCGCCAGCAGCCACCCTGTCCGTAGCGGGACCAATGAGCAGTTCTTC.

The V gene is TRBV25-1, the J gene TRBJ1-1, with TRBD1 matching over 7 bases. This CDR3 contains 15 residues. The junction had 9 bases not matched to a gene; V was cut back by 6 bases and J by 2 bases. CDR1 MGHDK and CDR2 SYGVNS come from the germline V gene. CDR3 in DNA: TGTGCCAGCAGCCCCCTGACAGGGAGAAACACTGAAGCTTTCTTT. This codes for CASSPLTGRNTEAFF.

The chain recombines TRBV7-2 with TRBJ2-7; D is unclear. Germline V gene sequence: CDR1 SGHTA, CDR2 FQGNSA. V lost 1 base to trimming and J lost 8 bases, with 6 bases between them. The CDR3 contains 11 residues. The CDR3 region is CASSLGHQQYF. The CDR3 bases are TGTGCCAGCAGCTTAGGGCACCAGCAGTACTTC.

The chain is built from TRBV25-1 and TRBJ1-2; D is perhaps TRBD1 (5 bases). CDR3 length equals 17 residues. Germline values: CDR1 MGHDK, CDR2 SYGVNS. The V end was cut by 5 bases, the J end by 4 bases, with 23 bases between. This chain's CDR3 is CASSQETGTPKGYGYTF. CDR3 nucleotides: TGTGCCAGCAGTCAAGAAACCGGGACTCCCAAGGGCTATGGCTACACCTTC.

CDR3 bases: TGTGCCAGCAGTCCCTTTGGGGCAGGAACGAACACTGAAGCTTTCTTT. Its translation: CASSPFGAGTNTEAFF. This chain connects TRBV27 to TRBJ1-1; D perhaps matches TRBD1 (5 bases). V was shortened by 5 bases and J by 1 base, with 17 bases between the two germline ends. The germline CDR1 and CDR2 sequences are MNHEY and SMNVEV (reference sequence). The CDR3 consists of 16 residues.

The chain uses TRBV9 and TRBJ1-3; TRBD1 agrees at 8 bases. Trimming removed 0 bases from V and 4 bases from J; junction bases left unmatched: 9. Germline lookup yields CDR1 SGDLS and CDR2 YYNGEE. The CDR3 loop spans 17 amino acids. The chain's CDR3 is CASSVVETGDAGNTIYF. In nucleotides, the CDR3 is TGTGCCAGCAGCGTAGTAGAGACAGGGGATGCGGGAAACACCATATATTTT.

CDR3 in amino acids: CASSSRAGGRFDEQFF. The CDR3 DNA sequence: TGTGCCAGCAGCTCCAGAGCAGGGGGCAGATTTGATGAGCAGTTCTTC. The chain carries TRBV11-3 and TRBJ2-1; the match to TRBD1 covers 8 bases. The CDR3 runs to 16 residues. Looked up from germline, CDR1 is SGHNT and CDR2 is YENEEA. Trimming at V came to 4 bases and at J to 8 bases, leaving 13 bases not matched to a gene.

The V call is TRBV10-2, the J call TRBJ2-1; 7 nucleotides align to TRBD2. Unmatched junction bases numbered 30, after V lost 7 bases and J lost 12 bases. Germline CDR1 reads WSHSY; CDR2 reads SAAADI. This CDR3 has 19 residues. CDR3 coding DNA: TGCGCCAGCACCAACCGGGCCCATAGATGGCGGGAGTCCCGGACGGGGCAGTTCTTC. It encodes CASTNRAHRWRESRTGQFF.

The chain joins TRBV25-1 to TRBJ2-5; D may be TRBD1 (6 bases). V lost 10 bases to trimming and J lost 3 bases, with 15 bases between them. Germline assignment: CDR1 MGHDK and CDR2 SYGVNS. The CDR3 is 13 residues long. Here the CDR3 reads CATTRDTKETQYF. CDR3 bases: TGTGCCACCACCCGGGACACTAAAGAGACCCAGTACTTC.

The rearrangement joins TRBV3-1 (or the pseudogene TRBV3-2) to TRBJ2-7, with 8 nucleotides matching TRBD1. Germline V gene lookup returns CDR1 LGHDT and CDR2 YNNKEL (reference sequence). This CDR3 spans 15 amino acids. Germline trimming cut 6 bases from V and 4 bases from J; bases unmatched to any gene: 11. CDR3 in amino acids: CASSSTGTGAYEQYF. CDR3 sequence (DNA): TGTGCCAGCAGTTCAACCGGGACAGGAGCATACGAGCAGTACTTC.

This chain links TRBV6-1 with TRBJ2-1, with unresolved D. The CDR3 is 15 amino acids. With 3 bases removed from V and 3 bases from J, the gap between germline ends came to 12 bases. Germline CDR1 MNHNS, CDR2 SASEGT. The CDR3: CASSETPIFYNEQFF. CDR3 nucleotide sequence: TGTGCCAGCAGTGAGACTCCGATCTTCTACAATGAGCAGTTCTTC.

The rearrangement uses TRBV7-2 and TRBJ2-7; D unresolved. The CDR3 is 13 residues long. Looked up from germline, CDR1 is SGHTA and CDR2 is FQGNSA. The V gene lost 0 bases and the J gene lost 6 bases, with 9 bases spanning the gap. The CDR3 nucleotides read TGTGCCAGCAGCTTAGCGCGAGAGCGCGAGCAGTACTTC. Its translation: CASSLAREREQYF.

As for this clone: The junction shows a germline mismatch at one end, possibly a read error. V usage is TRBV29-1 and J usage is TRBJ2-5; tentatively, D is TRBD1 (6 bases). The CDR3 is 14 amino acids. Germline V gene lookup returns CDR1 SQVTM and CDR2 ANQGSEA. Written as DNA, the CDR3 is TGCAGCGTTTTCGCAGGGGTACCTCAAGAGGCCCAGTACTTC. Translated: CSVFAGVPQEAQYF. The whole variable domain, remainder taken from reference TRBV29-1 and TRBJ2-5, is SAVISQKPSRDICQRGTSLTIQCQVDSQVTMMFWYRQQPGQSLTLIATANQGSEATYESGFVIDKFPISRPNLTFSTLTVSNMSPEDSSIYLCSVFAGVPQEAQYFGPGTRLLVL.